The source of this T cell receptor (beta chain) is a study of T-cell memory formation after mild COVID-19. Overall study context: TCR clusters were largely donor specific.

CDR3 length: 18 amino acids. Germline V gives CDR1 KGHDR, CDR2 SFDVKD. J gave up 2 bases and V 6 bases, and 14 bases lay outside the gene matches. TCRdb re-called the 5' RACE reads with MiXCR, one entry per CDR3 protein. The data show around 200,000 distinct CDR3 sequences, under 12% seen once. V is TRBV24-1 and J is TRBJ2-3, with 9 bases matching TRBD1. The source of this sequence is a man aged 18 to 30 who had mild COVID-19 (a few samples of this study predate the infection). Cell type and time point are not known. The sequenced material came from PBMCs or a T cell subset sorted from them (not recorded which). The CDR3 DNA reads TGTGCCACCAGTCCTAGAGGCGGGACAGGGTTTCCCACAGATACGCAGTATTTT. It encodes CATSPRGGTGFPTDTQYF.